This TCR beta chain is drawn from a study of T cell repertoires in cytomegalovirus infection. Across the whole study: Well-studied HLA-B-restricted epitopes and recently identified HLA-C-restricted epitopes of CMV were both used in the study. A matching HLA type, together with CMV infection, was signaled by public TCR beta signatures. Study results and caveats: Carriage of CMV together with the relevant HLA was identifiable through cumulative public TCR beta family frequency. Dominating the ex vivo response were TCR beta clonotypes that were CMV-specific and HLA-C-restricted.

Via MiXCR, TCRdb re-called the reads, giving one row per CDR3 protein. The sample has fewer than 1,000,000 distinct CDR3 sequences, 31% seen once. This clonotype was observed many times. Its target is unknown. This CDR3 comprises 15 residues. V was pared by 6 bases and J by 0 bases, with 2 bases of the junction left unmatched. The V gene is TRBV12-3 or TRBV12-4, the J gene TRBJ2-1, with 10 bases aligning to TRBD1. The sequences come from cultured CD8+ T cells from PBMCs, collected from culture after CMV antigen stimulation. The receptor was derived from a human donor in good health (CMV status not recorded). Some clones in this sample may be carry-over from other donors' samples. The CDR3 nucleotides are TGTGCCAGCAGGAGGACAGGGGGCTCCTACAATGAGCAGTTCTTC. Translating it yields CASRRTGGSYNEQFF.